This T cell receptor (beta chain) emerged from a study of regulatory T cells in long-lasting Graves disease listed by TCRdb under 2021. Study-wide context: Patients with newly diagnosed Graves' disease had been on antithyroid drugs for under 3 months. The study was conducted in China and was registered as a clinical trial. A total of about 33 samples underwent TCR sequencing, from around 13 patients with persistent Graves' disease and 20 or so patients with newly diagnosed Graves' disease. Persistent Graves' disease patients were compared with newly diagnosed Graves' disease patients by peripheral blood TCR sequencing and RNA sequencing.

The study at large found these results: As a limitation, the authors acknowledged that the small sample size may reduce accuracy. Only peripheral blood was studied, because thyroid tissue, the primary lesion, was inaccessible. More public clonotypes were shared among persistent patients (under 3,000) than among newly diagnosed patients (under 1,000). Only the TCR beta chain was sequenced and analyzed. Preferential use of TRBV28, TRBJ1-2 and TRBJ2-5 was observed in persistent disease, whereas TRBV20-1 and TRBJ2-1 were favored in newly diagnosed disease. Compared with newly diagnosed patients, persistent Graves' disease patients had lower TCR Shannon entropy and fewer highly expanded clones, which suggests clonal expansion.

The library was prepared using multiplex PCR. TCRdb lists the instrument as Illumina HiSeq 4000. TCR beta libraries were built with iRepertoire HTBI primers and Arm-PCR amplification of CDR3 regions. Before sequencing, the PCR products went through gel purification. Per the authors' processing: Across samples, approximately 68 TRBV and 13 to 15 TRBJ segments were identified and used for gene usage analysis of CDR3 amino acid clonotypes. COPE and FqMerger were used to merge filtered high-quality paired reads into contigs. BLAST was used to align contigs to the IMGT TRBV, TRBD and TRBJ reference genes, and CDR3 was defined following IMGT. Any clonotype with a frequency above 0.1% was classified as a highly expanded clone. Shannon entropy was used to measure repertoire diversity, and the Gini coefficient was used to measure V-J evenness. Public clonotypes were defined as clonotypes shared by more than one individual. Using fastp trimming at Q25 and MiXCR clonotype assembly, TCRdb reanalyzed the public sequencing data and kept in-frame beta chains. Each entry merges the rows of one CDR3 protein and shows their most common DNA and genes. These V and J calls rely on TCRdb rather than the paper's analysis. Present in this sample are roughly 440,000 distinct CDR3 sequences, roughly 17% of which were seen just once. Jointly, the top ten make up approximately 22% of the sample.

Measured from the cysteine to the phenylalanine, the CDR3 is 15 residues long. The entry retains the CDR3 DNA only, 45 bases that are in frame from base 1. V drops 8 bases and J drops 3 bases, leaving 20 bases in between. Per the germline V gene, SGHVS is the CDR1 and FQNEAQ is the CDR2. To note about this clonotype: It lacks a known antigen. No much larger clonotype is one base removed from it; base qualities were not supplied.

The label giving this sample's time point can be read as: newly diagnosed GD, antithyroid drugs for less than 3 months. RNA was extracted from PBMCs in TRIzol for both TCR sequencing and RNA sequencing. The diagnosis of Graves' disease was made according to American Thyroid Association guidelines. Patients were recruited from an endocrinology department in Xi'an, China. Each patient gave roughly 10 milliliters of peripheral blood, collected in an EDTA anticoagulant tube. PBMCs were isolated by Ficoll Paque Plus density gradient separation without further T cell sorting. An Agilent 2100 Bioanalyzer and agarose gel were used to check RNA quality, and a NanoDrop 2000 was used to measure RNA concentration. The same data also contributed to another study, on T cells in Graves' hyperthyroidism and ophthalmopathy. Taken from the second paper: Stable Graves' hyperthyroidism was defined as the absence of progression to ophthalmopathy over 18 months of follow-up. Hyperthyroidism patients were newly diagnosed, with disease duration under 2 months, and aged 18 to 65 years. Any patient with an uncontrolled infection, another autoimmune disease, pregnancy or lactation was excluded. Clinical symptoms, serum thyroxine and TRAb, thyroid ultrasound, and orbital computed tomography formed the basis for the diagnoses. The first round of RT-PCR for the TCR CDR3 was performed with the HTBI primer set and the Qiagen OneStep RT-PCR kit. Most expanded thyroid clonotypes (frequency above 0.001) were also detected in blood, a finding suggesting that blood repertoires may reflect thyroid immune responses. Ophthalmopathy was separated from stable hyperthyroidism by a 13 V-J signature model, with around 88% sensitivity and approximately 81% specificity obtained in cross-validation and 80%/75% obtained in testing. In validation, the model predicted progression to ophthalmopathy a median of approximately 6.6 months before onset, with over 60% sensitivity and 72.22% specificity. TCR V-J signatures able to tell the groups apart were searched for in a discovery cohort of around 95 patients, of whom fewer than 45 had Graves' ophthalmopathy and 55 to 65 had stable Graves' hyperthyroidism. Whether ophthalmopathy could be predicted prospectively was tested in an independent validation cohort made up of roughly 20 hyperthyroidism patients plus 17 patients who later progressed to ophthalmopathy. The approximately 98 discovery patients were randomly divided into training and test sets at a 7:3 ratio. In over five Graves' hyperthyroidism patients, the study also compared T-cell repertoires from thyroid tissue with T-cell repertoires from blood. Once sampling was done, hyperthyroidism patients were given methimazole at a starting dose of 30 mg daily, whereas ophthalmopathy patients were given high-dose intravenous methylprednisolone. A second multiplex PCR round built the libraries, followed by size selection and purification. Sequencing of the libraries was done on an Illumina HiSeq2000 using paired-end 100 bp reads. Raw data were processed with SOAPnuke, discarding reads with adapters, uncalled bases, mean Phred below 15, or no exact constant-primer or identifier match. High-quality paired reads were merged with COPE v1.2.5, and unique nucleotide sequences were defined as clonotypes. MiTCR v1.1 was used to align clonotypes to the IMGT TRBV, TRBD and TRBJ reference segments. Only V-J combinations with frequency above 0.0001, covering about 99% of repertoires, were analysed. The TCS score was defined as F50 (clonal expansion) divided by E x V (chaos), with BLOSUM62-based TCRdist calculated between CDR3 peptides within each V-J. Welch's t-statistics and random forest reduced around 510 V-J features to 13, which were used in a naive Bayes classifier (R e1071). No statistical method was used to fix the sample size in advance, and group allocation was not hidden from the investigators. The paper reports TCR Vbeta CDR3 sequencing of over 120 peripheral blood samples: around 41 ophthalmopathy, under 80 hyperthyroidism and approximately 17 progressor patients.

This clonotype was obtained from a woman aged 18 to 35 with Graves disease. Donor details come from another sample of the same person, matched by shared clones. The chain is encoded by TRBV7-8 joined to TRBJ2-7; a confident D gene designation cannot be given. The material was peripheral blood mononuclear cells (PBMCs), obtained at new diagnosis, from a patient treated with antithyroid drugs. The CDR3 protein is CASSRAGPPLYEQYF. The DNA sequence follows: TGTGCCAGCTCACGGGCAGGACCCCCCCTCTACGAGCAGTACTTC. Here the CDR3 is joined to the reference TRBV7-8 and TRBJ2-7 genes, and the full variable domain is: GAGVSQSPRYKVAKRGQDVALRCDPISGHVSLFWYQQALGQGPEFLTYFQNEAQLDKSGLPSDRFFAERPEGSVSTLKIQRTQQEDSAVYLCASSRAGPPLYEQYFGPGTRLTVT.